Here is one TCR beta chain with its context. The data originate from a study of blood T cell repertoires in COVID-19. Across the whole study: COVID-19 samples from acute and convalescent phases originated in the United States, Italy and Spain.

As handled by the study authors: Researchers report that nucleated cell counts were estimated from reference gene primer amplification. Data came from immunoSEQ multiplex PCR; TCRdb stores just in-frame clones and leaves some out. That table gives V, J and clone size, and the DNA gave D and trimming. This table has 250,000 to 350,000 clones, over 75% appearing once. The V end lost 3 bases, the J end lost 2 bases, and 8 bases lay between the germline ends. The germline V gene encodes CDR1 PRHDT and CDR2 FYEKMQ (reference sequence). The CDR3 is 14 amino acids. Enrollment of patients from Seattle took place during active infection, with longitudinal follow-up.

This TCR was sampled from a woman aged 30 to 39 with COVID-19, enrolled during active disease. The chain combines TRBV13 with TRBJ2-1, with a weak D call TRBD2 (6 bases). Source material: peripheral blood. CDR3 DNA: TGTGCCAGCAGCTTGGTAGCGGCCTACAATGAGCAGTTCTTC. Its protein is CASSLVAAYNEQFF.